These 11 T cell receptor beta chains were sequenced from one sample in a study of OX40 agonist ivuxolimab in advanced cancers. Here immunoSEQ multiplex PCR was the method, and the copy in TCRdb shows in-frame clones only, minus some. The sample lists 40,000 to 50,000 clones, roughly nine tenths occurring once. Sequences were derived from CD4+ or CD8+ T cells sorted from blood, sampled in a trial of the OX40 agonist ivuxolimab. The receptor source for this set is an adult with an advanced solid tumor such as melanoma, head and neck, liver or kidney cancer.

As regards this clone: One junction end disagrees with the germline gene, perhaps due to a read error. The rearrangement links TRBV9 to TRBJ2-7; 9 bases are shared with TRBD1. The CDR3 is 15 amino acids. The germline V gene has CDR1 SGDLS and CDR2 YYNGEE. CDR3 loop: CASSAGTGTGYVQYF. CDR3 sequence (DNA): TGTGCCAGCAGCGCCGGGACAGGGACCGGGTACGTGCAGTACTTC. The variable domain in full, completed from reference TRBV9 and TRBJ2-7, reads DSGVTQTPKHLITATGQRVTLRCSPRSGDLSVYWYQQSLDQGLQFLIQYYNGEERAKGNILERFSAQQFPDLHSELNLSSLELGDSALYFCASSAGTGTGYVQYFGPGTRLTVT.

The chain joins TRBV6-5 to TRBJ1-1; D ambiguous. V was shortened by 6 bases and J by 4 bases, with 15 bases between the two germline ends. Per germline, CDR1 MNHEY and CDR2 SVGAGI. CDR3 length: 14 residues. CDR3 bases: TGTGCCAGCAGCCGTAAAGCCCTAGGCACTGAAGCTTTCTTT. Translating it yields CASSRKALGTEAFF.

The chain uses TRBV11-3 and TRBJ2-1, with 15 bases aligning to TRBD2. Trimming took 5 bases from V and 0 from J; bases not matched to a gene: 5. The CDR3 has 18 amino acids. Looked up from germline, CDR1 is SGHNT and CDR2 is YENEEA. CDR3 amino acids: CASSLPGLAGGSYNEQFF. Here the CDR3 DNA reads TGTGCCAGCAGCCTCCCGGGACTAGCGGGGGGCTCCTACAATGAGCAGTTCTTC.

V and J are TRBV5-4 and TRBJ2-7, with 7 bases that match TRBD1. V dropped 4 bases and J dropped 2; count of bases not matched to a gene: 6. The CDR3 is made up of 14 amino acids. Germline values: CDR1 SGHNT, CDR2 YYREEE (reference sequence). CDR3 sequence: CASSPKGQTYEQYF. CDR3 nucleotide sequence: TGTGCCAGCAGCCCTAAGGGACAGACCTACGAGCAGTACTTC. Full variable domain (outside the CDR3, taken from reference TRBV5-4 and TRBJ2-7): ETGVTQSPTHLIKTRGQQVTLRCSSQSGHNTVSWYQQALGQGPQFIFQYYREEENGRGNFPPRFSGLQFPNYSSELNVNALELDDSALYLCASSPKGQTYEQYFGPGTRLTVT.

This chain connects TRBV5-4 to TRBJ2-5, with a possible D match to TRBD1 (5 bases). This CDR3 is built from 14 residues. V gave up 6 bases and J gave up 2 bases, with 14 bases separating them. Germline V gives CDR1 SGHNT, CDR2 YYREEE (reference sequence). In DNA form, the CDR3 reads TGTGCCAGCACCGACGGACGGACACAAGAGACCCAGTACTTC. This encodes CASTDGRTQETQYF.

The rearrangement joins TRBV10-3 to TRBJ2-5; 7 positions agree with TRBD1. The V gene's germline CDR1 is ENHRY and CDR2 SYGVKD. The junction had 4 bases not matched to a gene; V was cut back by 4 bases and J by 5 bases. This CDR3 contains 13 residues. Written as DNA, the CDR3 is TGTGCCATCAGTGTGGACAGGACCGAGACCCAGTACTTC. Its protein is CAISVDRTETQYF.

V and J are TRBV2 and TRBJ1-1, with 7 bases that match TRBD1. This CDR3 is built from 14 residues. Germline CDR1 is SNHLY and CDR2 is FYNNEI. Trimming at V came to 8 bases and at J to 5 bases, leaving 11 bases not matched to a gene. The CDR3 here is CASFYGTANTEAFF. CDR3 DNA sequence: TGTGCCAGCTTCTACGGGACAGCCAATACTGAAGCTTTCTTT.

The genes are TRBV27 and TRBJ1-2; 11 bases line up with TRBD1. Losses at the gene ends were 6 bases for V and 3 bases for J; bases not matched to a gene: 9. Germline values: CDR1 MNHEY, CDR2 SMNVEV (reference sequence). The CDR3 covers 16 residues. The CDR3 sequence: CASRASQGQGDYGYTF. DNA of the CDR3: TGTGCCAGCAGGGCGTCACAGGGACAGGGGGACTATGGCTACACCTTC.

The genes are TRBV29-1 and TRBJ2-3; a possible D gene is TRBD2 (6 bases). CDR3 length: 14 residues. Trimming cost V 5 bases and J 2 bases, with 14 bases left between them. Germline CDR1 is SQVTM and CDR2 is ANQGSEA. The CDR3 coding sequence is TGCAGCGTTAGCGTAGCGGCCGACACAGATACGCAGTATTTT. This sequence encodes CSVSVAADTDTQYF.

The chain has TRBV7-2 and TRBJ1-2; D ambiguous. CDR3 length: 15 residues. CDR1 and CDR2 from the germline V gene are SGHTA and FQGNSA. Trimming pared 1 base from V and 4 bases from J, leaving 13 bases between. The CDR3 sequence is CASSLVAGGSYGYTF. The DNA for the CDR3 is TGTGCCAGCAGCTTAGTCGCTGGTGGGAGCTATGGCTACACCTTC. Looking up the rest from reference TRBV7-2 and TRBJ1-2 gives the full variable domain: GAGVSQSPSNKVTEKGKDVELRCDPISGHTALYWYRQSLGQGLEFLIYFQGNSAPDKSGLPSDRFSAERTGGSVSTLTIQRTQQEDSAVYLCASSLVAGGSYGYTFGSGTRLTVV.

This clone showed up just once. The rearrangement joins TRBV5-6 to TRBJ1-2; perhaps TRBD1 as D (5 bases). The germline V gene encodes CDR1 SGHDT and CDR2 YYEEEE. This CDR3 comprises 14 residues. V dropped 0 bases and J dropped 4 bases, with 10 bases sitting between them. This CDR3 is CASSLVRGGYGYTF. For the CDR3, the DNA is TGTGCCAGCAGCTTGGTGAGGGGCGGCTATGGCTACACCTTC.